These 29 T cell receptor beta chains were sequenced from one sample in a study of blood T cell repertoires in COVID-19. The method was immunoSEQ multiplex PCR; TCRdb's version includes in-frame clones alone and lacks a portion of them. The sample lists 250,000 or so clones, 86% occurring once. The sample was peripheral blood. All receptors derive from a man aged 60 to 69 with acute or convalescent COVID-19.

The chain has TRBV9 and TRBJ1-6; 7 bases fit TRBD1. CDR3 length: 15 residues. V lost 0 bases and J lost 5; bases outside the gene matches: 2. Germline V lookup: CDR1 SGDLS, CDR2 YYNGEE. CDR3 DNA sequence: TGTGCCAGCAGCGTAGCCGGGACAGATAATTCACCCCTCCACTTT. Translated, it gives CASSVAGTDNSPLHF.

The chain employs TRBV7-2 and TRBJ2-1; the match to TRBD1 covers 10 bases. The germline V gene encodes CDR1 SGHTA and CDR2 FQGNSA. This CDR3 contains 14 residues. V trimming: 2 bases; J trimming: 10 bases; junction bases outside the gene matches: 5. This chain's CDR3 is CASSLWDRGGEQFF. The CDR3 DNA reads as TGTGCCAGCAGCTTATGGGACAGGGGAGGGGAGCAGTTCTTC.

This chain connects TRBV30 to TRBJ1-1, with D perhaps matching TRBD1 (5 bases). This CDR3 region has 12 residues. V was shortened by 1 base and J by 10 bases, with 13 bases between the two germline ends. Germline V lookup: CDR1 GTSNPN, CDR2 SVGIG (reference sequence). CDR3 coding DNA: TGTGCCTGGAGTGCGGAGGGGCGCGGAGCTTTCTTT. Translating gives CAWSAEGRGAFF. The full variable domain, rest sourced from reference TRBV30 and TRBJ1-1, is SQTIHQWPATLVQPVGSPLSLECTVEGTSNPNLYWYRQAAGRGLQLLFYSVGIGQISSEVPQNLSASRPQDRQFILSSKKLLLSDSGFYLCAWSAEGRGAFFGQGTRLTVV.

CDR3 sequence: CASGTSGRALDTQYF. CDR3 sequence (DNA): TGTGCCAGCGGTACTAGCGGGAGGGCCTTAGATACGCAGTATTTT. The chain employs TRBV5-4 and TRBJ2-3; TRBD2 matches at 13 bases. CDR3 size: 15 residues. The germline gives CDR1 SGHNT, CDR2 YYREEE (reference sequence). J gave up 5 bases and V 7 bases, and 7 bases lay outside the gene matches.

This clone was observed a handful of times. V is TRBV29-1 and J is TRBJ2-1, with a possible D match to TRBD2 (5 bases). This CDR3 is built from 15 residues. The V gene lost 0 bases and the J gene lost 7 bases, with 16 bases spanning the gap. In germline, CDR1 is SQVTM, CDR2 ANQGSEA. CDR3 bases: TGCAGCGTTGAAGATCTTGCTAGCCACCTAAATGAGCAGTTCTTC. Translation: CSVEDLASHLNEQFF.

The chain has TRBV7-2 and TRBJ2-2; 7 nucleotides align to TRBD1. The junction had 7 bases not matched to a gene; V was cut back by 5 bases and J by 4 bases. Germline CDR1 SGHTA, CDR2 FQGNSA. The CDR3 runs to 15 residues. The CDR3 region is CASSKDRAGTGELFF. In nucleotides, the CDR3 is TGTGCCAGCAGCAAAGACAGGGCGGGCACCGGGGAGCTGTTTTTT.

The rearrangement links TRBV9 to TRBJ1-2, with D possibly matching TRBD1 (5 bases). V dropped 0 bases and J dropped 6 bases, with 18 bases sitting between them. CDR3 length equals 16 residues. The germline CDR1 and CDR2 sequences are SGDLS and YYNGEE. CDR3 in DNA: TGTGCCAGCAGCGTAGCCACAGGTTACGGATCCGATGGCTACACCTTC. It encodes CASSVATGYGSDGYTF.

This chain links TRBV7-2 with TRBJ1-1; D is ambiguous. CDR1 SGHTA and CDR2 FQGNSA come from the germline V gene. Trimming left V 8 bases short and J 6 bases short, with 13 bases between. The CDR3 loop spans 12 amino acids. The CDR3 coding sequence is TGTGCCAGCCAGCGGGGTATGTCTGAAGCTTTCTTT. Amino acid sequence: CASQRGMSEAFF. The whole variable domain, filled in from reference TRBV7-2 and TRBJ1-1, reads GAGVSQSPSNKVTEKGKDVELRCDPISGHTALYWYRQSLGQGLEFLIYFQGNSAPDKSGLPSDRFSAERTGGSVSTLTIQRTQQEDSAVYLCASQRGMSEAFFGQGTRLTVV.

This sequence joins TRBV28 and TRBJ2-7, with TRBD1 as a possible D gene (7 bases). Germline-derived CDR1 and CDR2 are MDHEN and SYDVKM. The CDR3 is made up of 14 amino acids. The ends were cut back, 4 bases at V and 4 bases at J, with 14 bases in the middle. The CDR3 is CASSYQGGSYEQYF. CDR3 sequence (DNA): TGTGCCAGCAGTTACCAGGGGGGCTCGTACGAGCAGTACTTC. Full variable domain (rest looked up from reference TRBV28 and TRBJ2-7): DVKVTQSSRYLVKRTGEKVFLECVQDMDHENMFWYRQDPGLGLRLIYFSYDVKMKEKGDIPEGYSVSREKKERFSLILESASTNQTSMYLCASSYQGGSYEQYFGPGTRLTVT.

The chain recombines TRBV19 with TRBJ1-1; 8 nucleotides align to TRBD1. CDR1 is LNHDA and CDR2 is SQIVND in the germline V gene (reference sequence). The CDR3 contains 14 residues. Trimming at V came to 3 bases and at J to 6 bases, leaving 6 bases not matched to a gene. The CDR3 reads CASSIRDRRSEAFF. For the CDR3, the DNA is TGTGCCAGTAGTATCCGGGACAGGAGGTCTGAAGCTTTCTTT.

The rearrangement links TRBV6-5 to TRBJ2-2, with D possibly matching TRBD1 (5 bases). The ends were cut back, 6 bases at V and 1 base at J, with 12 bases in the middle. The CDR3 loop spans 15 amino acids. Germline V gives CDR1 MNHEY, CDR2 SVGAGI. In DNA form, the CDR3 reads TGTGCCAGCAGACCTACCAGGGAGAACACCGGGGAGCTGTTTTTT. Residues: CASRPTRENTGELFF.

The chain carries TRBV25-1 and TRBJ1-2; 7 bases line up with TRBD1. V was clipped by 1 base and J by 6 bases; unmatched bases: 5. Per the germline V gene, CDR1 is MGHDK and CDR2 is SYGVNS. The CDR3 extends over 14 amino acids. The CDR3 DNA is TGTGCCAGCAGTGAATTCAAGACAGGGAATGGCTACACCTTC. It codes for CASSEFKTGNGYTF.

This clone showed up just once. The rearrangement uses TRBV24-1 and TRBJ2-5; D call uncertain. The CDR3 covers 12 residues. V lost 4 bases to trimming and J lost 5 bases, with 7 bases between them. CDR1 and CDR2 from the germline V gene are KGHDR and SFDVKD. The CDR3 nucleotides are TGTGCCACCAGTGACTCGTCGGAGACCCAGTACTTC. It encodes CATSDSSETQYF.

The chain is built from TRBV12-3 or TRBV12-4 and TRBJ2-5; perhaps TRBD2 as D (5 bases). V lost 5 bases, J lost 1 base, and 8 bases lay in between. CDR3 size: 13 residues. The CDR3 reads CASSVAGQETQYF. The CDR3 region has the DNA TGTGCCAGCAGTGTGGCGGGCCAAGAGACCCAGTACTTC.

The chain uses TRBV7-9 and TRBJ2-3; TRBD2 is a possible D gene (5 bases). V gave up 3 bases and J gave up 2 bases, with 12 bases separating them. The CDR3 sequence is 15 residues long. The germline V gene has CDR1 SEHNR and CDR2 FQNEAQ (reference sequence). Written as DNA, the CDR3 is TGTGCCAGCAGCTTTGTGTCTAGCCTCACAGATACGCAGTATTTT. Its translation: CASSFVSSLTDTQYF.

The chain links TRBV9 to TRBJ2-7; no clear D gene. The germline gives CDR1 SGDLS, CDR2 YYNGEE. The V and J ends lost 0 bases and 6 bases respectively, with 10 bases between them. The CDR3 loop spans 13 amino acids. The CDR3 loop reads CASSVDQDGEQYF. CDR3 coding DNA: TGTGCCAGCAGCGTAGATCAGGATGGCGAGCAGTACTTC. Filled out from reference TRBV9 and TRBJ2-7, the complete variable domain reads DSGVTQTPKHLITATGQRVTLRCSPRSGDLSVYWYQQSLDQGLQFLIQYYNGEERAKGNILERFSAQQFPDLHSELNLSSLELGDSALYFCASSVDQDGEQYFGPGTRLTVT.

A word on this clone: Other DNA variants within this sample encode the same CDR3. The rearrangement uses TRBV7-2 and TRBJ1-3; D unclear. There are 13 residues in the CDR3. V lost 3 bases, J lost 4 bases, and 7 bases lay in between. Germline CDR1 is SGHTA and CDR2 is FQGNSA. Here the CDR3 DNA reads TGTGCCAGCAGCTTTGGCCTCGGAAACACCATATATTTT. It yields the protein CASSFGLGNTIYF.

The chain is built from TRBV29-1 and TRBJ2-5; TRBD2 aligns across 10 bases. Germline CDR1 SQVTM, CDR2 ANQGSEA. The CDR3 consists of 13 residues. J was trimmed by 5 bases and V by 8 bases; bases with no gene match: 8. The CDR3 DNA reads TGCAGCCTGAACCTAGCGGGAGAGGAGACCCAGTACTTC. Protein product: CSLNLAGEETQYF.

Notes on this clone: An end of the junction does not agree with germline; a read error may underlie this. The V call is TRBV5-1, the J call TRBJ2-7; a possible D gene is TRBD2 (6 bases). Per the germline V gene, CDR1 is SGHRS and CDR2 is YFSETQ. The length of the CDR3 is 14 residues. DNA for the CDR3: TGCGCCAGCAGCCCGGGGATAAGCGGGTACGGGCAGTACTTC. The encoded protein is CASSPGISGYGQYF.

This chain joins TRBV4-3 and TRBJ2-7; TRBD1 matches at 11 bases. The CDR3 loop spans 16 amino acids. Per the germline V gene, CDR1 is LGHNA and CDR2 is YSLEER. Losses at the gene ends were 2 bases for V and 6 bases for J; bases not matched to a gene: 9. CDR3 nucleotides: TGCGCCAGCAGCCAATCACGGACAGGGGGCGCTTCCGAGCAGTACTTC. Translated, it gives CASSQSRTGGASEQYF.

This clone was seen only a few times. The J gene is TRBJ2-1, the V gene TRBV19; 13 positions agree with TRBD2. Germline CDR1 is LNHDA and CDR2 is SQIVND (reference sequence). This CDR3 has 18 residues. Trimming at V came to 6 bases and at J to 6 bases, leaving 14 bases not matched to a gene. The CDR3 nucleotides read TGTGCCAGTAGCCCGGGTAGCGGACTAGCGGGAGTGGTCAATGAGCAGTTCTTC. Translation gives CASSPGSGLAGVVNEQFF.

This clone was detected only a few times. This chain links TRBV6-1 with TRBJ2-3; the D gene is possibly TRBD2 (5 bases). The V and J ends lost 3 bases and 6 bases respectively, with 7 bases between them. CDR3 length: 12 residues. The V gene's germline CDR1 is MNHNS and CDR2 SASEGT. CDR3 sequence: CASSDRGDTQYF. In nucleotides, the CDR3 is TGTGCCAGCAGTGACAGAGGGGATACGCAGTATTTT.

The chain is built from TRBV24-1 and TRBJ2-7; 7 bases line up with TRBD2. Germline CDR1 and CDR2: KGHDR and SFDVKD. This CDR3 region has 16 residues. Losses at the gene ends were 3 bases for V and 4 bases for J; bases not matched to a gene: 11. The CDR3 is CATSDASGKSSYEQYF. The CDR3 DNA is TGTGCCACCAGTGATGCAAGCGGGAAGTCCTCTTACGAGCAGTACTTC.

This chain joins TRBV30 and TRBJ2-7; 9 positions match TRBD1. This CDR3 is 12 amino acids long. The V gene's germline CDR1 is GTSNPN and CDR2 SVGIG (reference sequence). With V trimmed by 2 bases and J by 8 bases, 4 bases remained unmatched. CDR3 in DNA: TGTGCCTGGAGTAGCGGACAGGGGAAGCAGTACTTC. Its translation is CAWSSGQGKQYF.

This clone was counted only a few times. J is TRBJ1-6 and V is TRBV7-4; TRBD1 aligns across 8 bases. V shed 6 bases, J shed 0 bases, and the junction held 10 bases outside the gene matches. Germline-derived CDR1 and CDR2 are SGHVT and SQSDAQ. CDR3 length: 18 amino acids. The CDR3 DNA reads TGTGCCAGCAGAGAGGACAGGGTAAGGAGCTCCTATAATTCACCCCTCCACTTT. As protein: CASREDRVRSSYNSPLHF.

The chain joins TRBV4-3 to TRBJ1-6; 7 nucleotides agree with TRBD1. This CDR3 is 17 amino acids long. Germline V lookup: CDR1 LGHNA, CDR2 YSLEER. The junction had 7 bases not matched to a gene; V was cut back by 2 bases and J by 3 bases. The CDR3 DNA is TGCGCCAGCAGCCAAAACCGGGACAGAGTCTATAATTCACCCCTCCACTTT. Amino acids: CASSQNRDRVYNSPLHF.

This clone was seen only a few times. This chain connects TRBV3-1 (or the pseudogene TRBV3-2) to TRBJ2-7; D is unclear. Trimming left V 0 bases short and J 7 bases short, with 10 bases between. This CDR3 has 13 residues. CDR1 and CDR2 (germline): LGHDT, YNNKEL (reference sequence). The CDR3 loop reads CASSQDRLREQYF. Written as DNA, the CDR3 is TGTGCCAGCAGCCAAGATCGACTCAGAGAGCAGTACTTC.

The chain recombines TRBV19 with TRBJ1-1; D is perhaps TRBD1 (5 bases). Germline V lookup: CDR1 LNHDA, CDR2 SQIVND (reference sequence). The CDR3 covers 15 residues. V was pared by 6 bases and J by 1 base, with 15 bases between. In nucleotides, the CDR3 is TGTGCCAGTAGAACGTCAGACAGATCGAACACTGAAGCTTTCTTT. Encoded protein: CASRTSDRSNTEAFF.

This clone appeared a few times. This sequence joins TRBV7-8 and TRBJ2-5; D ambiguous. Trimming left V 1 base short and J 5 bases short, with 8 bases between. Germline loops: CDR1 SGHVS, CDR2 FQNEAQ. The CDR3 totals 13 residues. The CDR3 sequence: CASSLGRVETQYF. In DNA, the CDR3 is TGTGCCAGCAGCTTAGGGAGAGTGGAGACCCAGTACTTC.